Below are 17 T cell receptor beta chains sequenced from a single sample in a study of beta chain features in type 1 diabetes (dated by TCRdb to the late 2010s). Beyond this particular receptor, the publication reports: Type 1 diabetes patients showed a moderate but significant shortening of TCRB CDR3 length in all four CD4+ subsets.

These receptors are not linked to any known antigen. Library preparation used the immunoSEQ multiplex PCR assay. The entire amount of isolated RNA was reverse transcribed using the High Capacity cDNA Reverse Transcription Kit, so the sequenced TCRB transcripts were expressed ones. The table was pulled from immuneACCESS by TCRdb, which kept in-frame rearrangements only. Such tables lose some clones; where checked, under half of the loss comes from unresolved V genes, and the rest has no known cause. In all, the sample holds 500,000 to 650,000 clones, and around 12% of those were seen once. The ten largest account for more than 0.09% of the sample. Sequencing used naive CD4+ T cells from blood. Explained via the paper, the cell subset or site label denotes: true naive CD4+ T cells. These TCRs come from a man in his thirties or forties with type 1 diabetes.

CDR3 sequence (DNA): TGTGCCAGCAGCCCCTTCGTTGGGGAGCTGTTTTTT. The encoded protein is CASSPFVGELFF. The chain uses TRBV2 and TRBJ2-2; no clear D. Looked up from germline, CDR1 is SNHLY and CDR2 is FYNNEI. The CDR3 contains 12 residues. V was clipped by 6 bases and J by 8 bases, with 10 bases between them.

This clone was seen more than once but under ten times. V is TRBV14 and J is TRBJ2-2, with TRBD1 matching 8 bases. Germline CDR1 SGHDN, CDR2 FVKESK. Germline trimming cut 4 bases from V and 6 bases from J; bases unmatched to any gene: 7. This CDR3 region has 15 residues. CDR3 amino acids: CASSRGQGRAGELFF. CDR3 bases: TGTGCCAGCAGCCGCGGACAGGGAAGGGCCGGGGAGCTGTTTTTT.

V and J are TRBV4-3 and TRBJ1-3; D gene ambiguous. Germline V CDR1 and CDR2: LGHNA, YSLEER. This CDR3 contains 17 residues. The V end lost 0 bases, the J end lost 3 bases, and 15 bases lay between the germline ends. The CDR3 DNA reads TGCGCCAGCAGCCAAGAGAGCCAGACAAGGGTTGGAAACACCATATATTTT. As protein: CASSQESQTRVGNTIYF.

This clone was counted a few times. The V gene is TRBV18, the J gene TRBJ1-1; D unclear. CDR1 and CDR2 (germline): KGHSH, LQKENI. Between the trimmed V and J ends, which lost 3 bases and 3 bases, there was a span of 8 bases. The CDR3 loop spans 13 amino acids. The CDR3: CASSPGVDTEAFF. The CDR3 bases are TGTGCCAGCTCACCCGGGGTAGACACTGAAGCTTTCTTT. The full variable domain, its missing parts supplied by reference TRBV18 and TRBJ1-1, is NAGVMQNPRHLVRRRGQEARLRCSPMKGHSHVYWYRQLPEEGLKFMVYLQKENIIDESGMPKERFSAEFPKEGPSILRIQQVVRGDSAAYFCASSPGVDTEAFFGQGTRLTVV.

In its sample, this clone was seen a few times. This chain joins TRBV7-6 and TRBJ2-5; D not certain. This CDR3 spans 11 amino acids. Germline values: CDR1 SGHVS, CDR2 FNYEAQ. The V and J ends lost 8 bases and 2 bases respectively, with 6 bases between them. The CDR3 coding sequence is TGTGCCAGCGGCGGACAAGAGACCCAGTACTTC. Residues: CASGGQETQYF.

CDR3 sequence (DNA): TGTGCCAGGACGAGCAGAAGGTCCTACGAGCAGTACTTC. It is translated as CARTSRRSYEQYF. This chain joins TRBV14 and TRBJ2-7; D not resolved. There are 13 residues in the CDR3. Trimming took 9 bases from V and 1 from J, leaving 13 bases between them. Germline V CDR1 and CDR2: SGHDN, FVKESK.

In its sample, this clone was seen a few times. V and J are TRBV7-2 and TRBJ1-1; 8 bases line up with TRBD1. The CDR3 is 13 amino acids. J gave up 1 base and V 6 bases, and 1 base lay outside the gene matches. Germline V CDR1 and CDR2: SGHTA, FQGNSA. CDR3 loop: CASSTGGNTEAFF. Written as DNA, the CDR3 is TGTGCCAGCAGTACAGGGGGGAACACTGAAGCTTTCTTT.

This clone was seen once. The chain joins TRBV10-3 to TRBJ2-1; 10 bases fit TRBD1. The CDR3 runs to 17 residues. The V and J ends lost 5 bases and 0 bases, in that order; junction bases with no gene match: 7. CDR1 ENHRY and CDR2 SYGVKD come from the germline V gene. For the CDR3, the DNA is TGTGCCATCAGTCCCGGGACAGGGGTAGGCTCCTACAATGAGCAGTTCTTC. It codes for CAISPGTGVGSYNEQFF.

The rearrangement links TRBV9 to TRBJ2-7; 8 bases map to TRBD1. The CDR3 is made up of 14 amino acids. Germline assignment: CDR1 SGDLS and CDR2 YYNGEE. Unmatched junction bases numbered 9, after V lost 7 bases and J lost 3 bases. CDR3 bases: TGTGCCAGCTCACCGGGGACAGGAAACTACGAGCAGTACTTC. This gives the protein CASSPGTGNYEQYF.

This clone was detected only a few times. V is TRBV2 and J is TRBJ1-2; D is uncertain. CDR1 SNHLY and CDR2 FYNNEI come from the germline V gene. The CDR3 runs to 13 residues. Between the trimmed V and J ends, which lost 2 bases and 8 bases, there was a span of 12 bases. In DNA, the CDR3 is TGTGCCAGCAGTGAAACTGGGCTAGTAGGCTACACCTTC. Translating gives CASSETGLVGYTF.

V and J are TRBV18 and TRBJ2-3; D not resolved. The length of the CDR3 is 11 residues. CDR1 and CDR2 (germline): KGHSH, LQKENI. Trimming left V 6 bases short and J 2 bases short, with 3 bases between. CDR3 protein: CASSYTDTQYF. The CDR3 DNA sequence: TGTGCCAGCTCGTACACAGATACGCAGTATTTT.

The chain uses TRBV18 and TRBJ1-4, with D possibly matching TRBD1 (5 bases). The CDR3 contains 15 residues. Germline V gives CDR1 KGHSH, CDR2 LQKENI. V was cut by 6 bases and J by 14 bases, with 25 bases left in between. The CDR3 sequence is CASSISGAPDNWLFF. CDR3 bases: TGTGCCAGCTCCATCAGCGGGGCGCCGGACAATTGGCTGTTTTTT.

The CDR3 reads CASSLYGKGGSEWSNQPQHF. As DNA, the CDR3 is TGTGCCAGCAGTTTATATGGCAAGGGGGGTTCAGAATGGAGCAATCAGCCCCAGCATTTT. The rearrangement links TRBV28 to TRBJ1-5; tentatively, D is TRBD1 (6 bases). Germline loops: CDR1 MDHEN, CDR2 SYDVKM. Trimming pared 1 base from V and 1 base from J, leaving 23 bases between. The CDR3 consists of 20 residues.

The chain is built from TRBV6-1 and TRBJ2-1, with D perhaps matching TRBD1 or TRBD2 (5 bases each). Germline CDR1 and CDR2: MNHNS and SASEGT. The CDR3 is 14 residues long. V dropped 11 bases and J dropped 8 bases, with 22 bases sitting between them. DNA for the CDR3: TGTGCCTTGCTAAAGGGGACCATAAACCATGAGCAGTTCTTC. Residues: CALLKGTINHEQFF.

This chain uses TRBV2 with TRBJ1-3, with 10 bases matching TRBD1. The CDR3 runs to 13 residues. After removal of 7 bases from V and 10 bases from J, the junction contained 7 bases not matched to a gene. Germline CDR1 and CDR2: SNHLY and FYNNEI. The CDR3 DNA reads TGTGCCAGCAACTCTGGGACAGGGGTGACCATATATTTT. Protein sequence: CASNSGTGVTIYF.

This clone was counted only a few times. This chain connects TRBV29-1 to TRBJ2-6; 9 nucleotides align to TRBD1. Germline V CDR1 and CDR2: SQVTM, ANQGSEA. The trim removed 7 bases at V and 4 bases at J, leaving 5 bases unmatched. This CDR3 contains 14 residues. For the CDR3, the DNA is TGCAGCGGAGGGGACAGGGCCGGGGCCAACGTCCTGACTTTC. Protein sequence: CSGGDRAGANVLTF.

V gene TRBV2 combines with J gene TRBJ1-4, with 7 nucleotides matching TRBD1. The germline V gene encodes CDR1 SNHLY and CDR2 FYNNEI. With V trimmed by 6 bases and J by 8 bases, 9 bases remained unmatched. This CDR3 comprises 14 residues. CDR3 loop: CASSNQGGEEKLFF. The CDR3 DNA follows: TGTGCCAGCAGCAACCAGGGGGGAGAGGAAAAACTGTTTTTT.